Presented here are 9 T cell receptor beta chains from one specimen sequenced in a study of T cells in tuberculosis. Profiled with immunoSEQ multiplex PCR; TCRdb holds only in-frame clones, not every one. The data show 25,000 to 35,000 clones, with 92% seen just once and 6.5% to 7% held by the top ten. Regarding time point: new active TB diagnosis, blood taken before or within 7 days of starting treatment. Sequenced material: PBMCs, taken at tuberculosis diagnosis. All receptors come from an adult with tuberculosis.

The CDR3 protein is CASSRHRGSNQPQHF. Here the CDR3 DNA reads TGTGCCAGCAGCCGACACAGGGGAAGCAATCAGCCCCAGCATTTT. The chain couples TRBV7-8 to TRBJ1-5; 7 positions match TRBD1. Trimming removed 5 bases from V and 1 base from J; junction bases left unmatched: 5. This CDR3 has 15 amino acids. Germline loops: CDR1 SGHVS, CDR2 FQNEAQ.

The rearrangement uses TRBV30 and TRBJ1-4; no definite D call. This CDR3 has 14 amino acids. Germline V gives CDR1 GTSNPN, CDR2 SVGIG (reference sequence). Trimming took off 1 base at V and 1 base at J, with 7 bases between the two ends. In DNA form, the CDR3 reads TGTGCCTGGAGTGATGAGGAAACTAATGAAAAACTGTTTTTT. The encoded protein is CAWSDEETNEKLFF. Combining the CDR3 with reference TRBV30 and TRBJ1-4 gives the whole variable domain SQTIHQWPATLVQPVGSPLSLECTVEGTSNPNLYWYRQAAGRGLQLLFYSVGIGQISSEVPQNLSASRPQDRQFILSSKKLLLSDSGFYLCAWSDEETNEKLFFGSGTQLSVL.

The J gene is TRBJ1-1, the V gene TRBV23-1; 7 positions agree with TRBD1. TRBV23-1 is identified as an open reading frame with a role that is uncertain. After removal of 7 bases from V and 0 bases from J, the junction contained 5 bases not matched to a gene. This CDR3 is built from 14 residues. Here the CDR3 reads CASILRGMNTEAFF. CDR3 DNA sequence: TGCGCCAGCATTCTCAGGGGGATGAACACTGAAGCTTTCTTT.

The V call is TRBV29-1, the J call TRBJ2-2; possibly TRBD1 for D (5 bases). V lost 3 bases to trimming and J lost 7 bases, with 6 bases between them. Germline V gene lookup returns CDR1 SQVTM and CDR2 ANQGSEA. The length of the CDR3 is 11 residues. CDR3 region: CSVDRDGELFF. In nucleotides, the CDR3 is TGCAGCGTTGACAGGGACGGGGAGCTGTTTTTT.

This CDR3 reads CASSVDRGSSHKSSYNEQFF. The CDR3 coding sequence is TGTGCCAGCAGTGTAGACAGGGGCTCGAGCCATAAGAGCTCCTACAATGAGCAGTTCTTC. The gene calls are TRBV6-1 and TRBJ2-1, with 8 bases fitting TRBD1. The CDR3 contains 20 residues. CDR1 is MNHNS, CDR2 SASEGT, per germline. Trimming at V came to 4 bases and at J to 0 bases, leaving 17 bases not matched to a gene.

V gene TRBV11-2 combines with J gene TRBJ1-5; no clear D. The CDR3 runs to 14 residues. The germline gives CDR1 SGHAT, CDR2 FQNNGV. Trimming removed 1 base from V and 0 bases from J, with 4 bases in between. The CDR3 coding sequence is TGTGCCAGCAGCTTAGGACATAGCAATCAGCCCCAGCATTTT. Amino acid sequence: CASSLGHSNQPQHF.

J is TRBJ2-7 and V is TRBV28; D ambiguous. The CDR3 length is 11 residues. The V gene's germline CDR1 is MDHEN and CDR2 SYDVKM. V lost 3 bases to trimming and J lost 6 bases, with 6 bases between them. CDR3 coding DNA: TGTGCCAGCAGTTTGGGCCCCGAGCAGTACTTC. It specifies CASSLGPEQYF.

The chain uses TRBV2 and TRBJ1-1, with D possibly TRBD1 on 6 matching bases. Germline values: CDR1 SNHLY, CDR2 FYNNEI. The CDR3 loop spans 15 amino acids. Trimming left V 9 bases short and J 4 bases short, with 21 bases between. CDR3 in DNA: TGTGCCAGTCTGATTTGGGGGCGGACGGGCACTGAAGCTTTCTTT. It is translated as CASLIWGRTGTEAFF.

The chain carries TRBV11-1 and TRBJ2-7, with TRBD2 identical over 11 bases. CDR3 size: 15 residues. The germline CDR1 and CDR2 sequences are SGHAT and FQDESV (reference sequence). The ends lost 4 bases at V and 2 bases at J; junction bases unmatched: 4. The CDR3 spells CASSSGLADPYEQYF. The CDR3 DNA reads TGTGCCAGCAGCTCGGGACTAGCGGACCCCTACGAGCAGTACTTC.